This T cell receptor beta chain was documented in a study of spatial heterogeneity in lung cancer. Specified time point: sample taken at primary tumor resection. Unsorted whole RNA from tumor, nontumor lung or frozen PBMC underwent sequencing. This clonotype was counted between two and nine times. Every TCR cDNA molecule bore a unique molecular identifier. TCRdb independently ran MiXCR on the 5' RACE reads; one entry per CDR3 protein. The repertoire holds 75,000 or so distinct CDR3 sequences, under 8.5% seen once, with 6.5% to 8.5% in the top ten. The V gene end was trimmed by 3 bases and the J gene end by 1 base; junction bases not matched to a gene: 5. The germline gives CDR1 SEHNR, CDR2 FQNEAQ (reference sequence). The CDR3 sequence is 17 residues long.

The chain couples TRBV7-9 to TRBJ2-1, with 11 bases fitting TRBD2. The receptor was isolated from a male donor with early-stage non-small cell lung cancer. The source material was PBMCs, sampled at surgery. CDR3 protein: CASSLASGRRSYNEQFF. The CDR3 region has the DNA TGTGCCAGCAGCTTGGCTAGCGGGAGGAGGTCCTACAATGAGCAGTTCTTC.